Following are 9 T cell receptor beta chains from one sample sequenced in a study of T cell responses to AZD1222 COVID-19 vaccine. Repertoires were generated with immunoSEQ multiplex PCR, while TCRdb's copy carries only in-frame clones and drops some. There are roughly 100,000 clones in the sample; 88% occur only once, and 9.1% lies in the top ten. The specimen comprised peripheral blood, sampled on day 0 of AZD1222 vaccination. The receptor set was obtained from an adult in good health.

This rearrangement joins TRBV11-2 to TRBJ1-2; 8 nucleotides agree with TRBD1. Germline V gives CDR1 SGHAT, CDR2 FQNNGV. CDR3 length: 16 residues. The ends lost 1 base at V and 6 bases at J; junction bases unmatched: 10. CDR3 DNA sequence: TGTGCCAGCAGCTTAGGGTTATCGGGCAGGGGGCATGGCTACACCTTC. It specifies CASSLGLSGRGHGYTF.

The CDR3 coding sequence is TGTGCCAGCAGCTCGGTGGGCAACTCCTACGAGCAGTACTTC. It translates to CASSSVGNSYEQYF. The chain joins TRBV5-5 to TRBJ2-7; D is undetermined. V lost 3 bases, J lost 0 bases, and 10 bases lay in between. There are 14 residues in the CDR3. CDR1 and CDR2 from the germline V gene are SGHKS and YYEKEE (reference sequence).

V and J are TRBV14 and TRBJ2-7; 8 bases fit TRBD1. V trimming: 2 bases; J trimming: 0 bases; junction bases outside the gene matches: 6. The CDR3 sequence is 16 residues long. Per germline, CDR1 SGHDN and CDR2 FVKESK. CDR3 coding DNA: TGTGCCAGCAGCCAAATCTTGGGGACAGGCTCCTACGAGCAGTACTTC. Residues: CASSQILGTGSYEQYF.

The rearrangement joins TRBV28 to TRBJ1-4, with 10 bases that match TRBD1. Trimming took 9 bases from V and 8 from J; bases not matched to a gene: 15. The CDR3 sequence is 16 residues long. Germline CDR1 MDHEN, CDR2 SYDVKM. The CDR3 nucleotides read TGTGCCAGTGGTGGTGCCGGGACAGGGGTTAGGGAAAAACTGTTTTTT. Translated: CASGGAGTGVREKLFF.

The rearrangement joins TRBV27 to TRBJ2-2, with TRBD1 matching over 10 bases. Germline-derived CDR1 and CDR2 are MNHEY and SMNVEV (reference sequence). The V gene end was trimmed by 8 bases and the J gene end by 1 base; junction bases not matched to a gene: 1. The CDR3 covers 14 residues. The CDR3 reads CASGTGVNTGELFF. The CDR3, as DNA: TGTGCCAGCGGGACAGGGGTGAACACCGGGGAGCTGTTTTTT.

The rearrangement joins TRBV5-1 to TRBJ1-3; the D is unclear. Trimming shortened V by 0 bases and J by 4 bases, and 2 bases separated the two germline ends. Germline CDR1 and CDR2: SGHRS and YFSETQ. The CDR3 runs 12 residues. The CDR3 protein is CASSLGGNTIYF. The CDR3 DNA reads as TGCGCCAGCAGCTTGGGAGGAAACACCATATATTTT. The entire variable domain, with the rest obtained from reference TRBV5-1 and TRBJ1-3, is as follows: KAGVTQTPRYLIKTRGQQVTLSCSPISGHRSVSWYQQTPGQGLQFLFEYFSETQRNKGNFPGRFSGRQFSNSRSEMNVSTLELGDSALYLCASSLGGNTIYFGEGSWLTVV.

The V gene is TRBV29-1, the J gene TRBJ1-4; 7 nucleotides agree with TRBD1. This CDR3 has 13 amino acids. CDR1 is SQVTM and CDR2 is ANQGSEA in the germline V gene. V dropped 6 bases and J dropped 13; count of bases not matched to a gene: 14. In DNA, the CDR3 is TGCAGCGTGACCCCGGGCCCGACAGGGCCACTGTTTTTT. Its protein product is CSVTPGPTGPLFF.

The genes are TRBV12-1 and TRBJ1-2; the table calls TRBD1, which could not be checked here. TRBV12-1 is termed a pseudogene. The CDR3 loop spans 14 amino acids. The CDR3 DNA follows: TGTGCCAGCAGCGTCCGGGACAGGTTGCGTGGCTACACCTTC. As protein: CASSVRDRLRGYTF.

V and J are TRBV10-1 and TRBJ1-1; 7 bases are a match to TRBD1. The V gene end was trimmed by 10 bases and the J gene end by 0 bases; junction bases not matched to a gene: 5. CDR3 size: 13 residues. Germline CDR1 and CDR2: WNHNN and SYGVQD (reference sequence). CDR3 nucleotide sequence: TGCGCCACTCGACAGGGCTTGAACACTGAAGCTTTCTTT. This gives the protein CATRQGLNTEAFF.